This T cell receptor beta chain was documented in a study of CD8 T cells in ankylosing spondylitis. Regarding this clonotype: Its target is unknown.

Libraries for TCR beta were made by quantitative 5'-RACE with molecular barcodes. TCRdb redid the calling of the 5' RACE reads with MiXCR, one entry per CDR3 protein. Of 500,000 to 550,000 distinct CDR3 sequences in the sample, about 12% were seen once. Study-wide results and caveats: Some motif variants were previously reported in reactive arthritis synovial fluid and blood. Disease-linked clones bore a CD8+ phenotype and were relatively rare in peripheral blood. Characteristic of ankylosing spondylitis blood, it appeared, was a TCR beta motif comprising about 8 highly homologous variants.

The CDR3 is made up of 14 amino acids. Germline V gene sequence: CDR1 SGDLS, CDR2 YYNGEE. J was trimmed by 5 bases and V by 3 bases; bases with no gene match: 4. This sequence joins TRBV9 and TRBJ2-1; 8 bases match TRBD1. Sequences were obtained from blood, either unsorted or a sorted T cell fraction (not recorded which). The clonotype originates from a male donor with ankylosing spondylitis. The chain's CDR3 is CASSARTGNNEQFF. CDR3 sequence (DNA): TGTGCCAGCAGCGCAAGGACAGGGAACAATGAGCAGTTCTTC. Full variable domain (missing parts from reference TRBV9 and TRBJ2-1): DSGVTQTPKHLITATGQRVTLRCSPRSGDLSVYWYQQSLDQGLQFLIQYYNGEERAKGNILERFSAQQFPDLHSELNLSSLELGDSALYFCASSARTGNNEQFFGPGTRLTVL.